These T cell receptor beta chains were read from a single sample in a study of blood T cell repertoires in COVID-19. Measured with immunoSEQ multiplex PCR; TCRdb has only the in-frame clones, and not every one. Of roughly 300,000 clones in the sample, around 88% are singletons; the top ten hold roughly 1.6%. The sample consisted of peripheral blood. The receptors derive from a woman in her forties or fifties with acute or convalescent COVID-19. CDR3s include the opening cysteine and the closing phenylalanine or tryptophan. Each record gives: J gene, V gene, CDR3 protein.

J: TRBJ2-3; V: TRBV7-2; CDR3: CASSTPLAGLADTQYF
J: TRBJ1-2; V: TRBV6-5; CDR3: CASSPQGVLNYGYTF
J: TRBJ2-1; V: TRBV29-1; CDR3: CSVMGLAGDEQFF
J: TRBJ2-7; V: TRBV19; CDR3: CASSIPGQSSYEQYF
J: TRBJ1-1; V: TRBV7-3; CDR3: CASRVDRGFSEAFF
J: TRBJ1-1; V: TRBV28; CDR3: CASTRRGLNTEAFF
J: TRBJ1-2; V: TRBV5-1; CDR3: CASSSGGAGYTF
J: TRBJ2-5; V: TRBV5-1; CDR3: CASSLTSGETQYF
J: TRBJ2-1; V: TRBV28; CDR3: CASVSLGGPSYNEQFF
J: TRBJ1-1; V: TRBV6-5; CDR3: CASSLQTGYTEAFF
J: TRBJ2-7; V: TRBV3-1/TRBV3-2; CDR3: CASSQEGGSYEQYF
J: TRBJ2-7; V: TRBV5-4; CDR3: CASSLREGGSYEQYF
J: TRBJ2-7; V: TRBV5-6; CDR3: CASSQQGYEQYF
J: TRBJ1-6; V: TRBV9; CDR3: CASSVGQGGNSPLHF
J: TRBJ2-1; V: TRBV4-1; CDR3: CASSPRDARTGEQFF
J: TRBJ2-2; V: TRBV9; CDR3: CASSFAGGGELFF
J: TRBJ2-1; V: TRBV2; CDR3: CASSEWGTSGINEQFF
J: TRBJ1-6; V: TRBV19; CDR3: CASSIAAGAHSPLHF
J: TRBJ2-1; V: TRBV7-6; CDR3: CASSRLAGVGNEQFF
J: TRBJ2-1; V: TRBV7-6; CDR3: CASSHKRDRGLVEQFF
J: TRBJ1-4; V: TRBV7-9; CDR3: CASSLVVGDRVPEKLFF
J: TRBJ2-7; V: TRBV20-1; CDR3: CSARLRGGQYF
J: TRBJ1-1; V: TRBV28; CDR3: CASSLPGRRGTEAFF
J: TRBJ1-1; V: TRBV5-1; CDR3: CASSFTEYTEAFF
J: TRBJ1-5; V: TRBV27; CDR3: CASSLLRTGMGSNQPQHF
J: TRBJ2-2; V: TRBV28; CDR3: CASSPGDYFGELFF
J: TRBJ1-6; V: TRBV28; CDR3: CASSTTGVSSYNSPLHF
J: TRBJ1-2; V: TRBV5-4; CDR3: CASSLTDSYGYTF
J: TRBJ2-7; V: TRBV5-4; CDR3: CASSFAQGVSYEQYF
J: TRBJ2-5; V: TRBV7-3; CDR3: CASSPGGRSRGETQYF
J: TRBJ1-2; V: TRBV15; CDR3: CATRSGQGLYGYTF
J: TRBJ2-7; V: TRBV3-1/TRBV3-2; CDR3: CASSQVGQGHYEQYF
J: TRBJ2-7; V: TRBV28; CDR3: CASSQTGNSYEQYF
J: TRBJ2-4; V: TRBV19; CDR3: CASSLAKNIQYF
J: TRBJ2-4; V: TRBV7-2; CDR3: CASSLGLGGNIQYF
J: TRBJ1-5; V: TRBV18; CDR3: CASSPGQGNNQPQHF
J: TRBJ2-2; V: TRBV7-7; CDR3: CASSSDGLAGRTGELFF
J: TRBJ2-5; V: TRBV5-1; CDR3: CASSLGQAKETQYF
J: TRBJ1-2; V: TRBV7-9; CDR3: CASSERGQGEPYGYTF
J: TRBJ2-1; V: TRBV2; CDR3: CASTSGRASEQFF
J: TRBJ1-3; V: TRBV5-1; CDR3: CASSAGVAGSGNTIYF
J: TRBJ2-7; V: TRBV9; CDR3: CASSPHPGLAGSSSYEQYF
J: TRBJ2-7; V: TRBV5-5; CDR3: CASSLAGLENYEQYF
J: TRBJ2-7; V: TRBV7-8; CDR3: CASSLGGTGSYEQYF
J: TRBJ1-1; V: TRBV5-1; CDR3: CASSLAARGAEAFF
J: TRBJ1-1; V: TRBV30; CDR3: CAWRLVRDRGVYGVNTEAFF
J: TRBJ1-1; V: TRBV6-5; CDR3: CASSYSTTGNTEAFF
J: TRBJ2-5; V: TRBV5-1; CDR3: CASSMGVAGVGETQYF
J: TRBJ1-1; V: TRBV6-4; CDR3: CASSFDSNTEAFF
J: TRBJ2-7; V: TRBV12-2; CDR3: CASRLIPRQGNSYEQYF
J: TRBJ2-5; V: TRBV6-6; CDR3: CASSYSGEGLRETQYF
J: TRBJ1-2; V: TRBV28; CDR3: CASSSGQGLNYGYTF
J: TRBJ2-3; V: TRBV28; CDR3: CASLTQGAGADTQYF
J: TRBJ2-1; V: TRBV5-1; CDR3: CASQLAGVAGEQFF